Reported below is one T cell receptor beta chain. Its antigen is still unknown. This sample was included in a study of Ad26.COV2.S vaccination and SARS-CoV-2 variants. Study-wide points: Ad26.COV2.S recipients had broader spike-specific TCRs (P = 0.0014). Those who received vaccine or placebo ended up with similar non-spike TCR breadth.

Germline lookup yields CDR1 SNHLY and CDR2 FYNNEI. The CDR3 is made up of 18 amino acids. The V gene end was trimmed by 4 bases and the J gene end by 5 bases; junction bases not matched to a gene: 14. Clones were read by immunoSEQ multiplex PCR, and TCRdb kept only the in-frame ones, dropping some. Of about 97,000 clones in the sample, around 82% were seen once. The chain employs TRBV2 and TRBJ2-5, with 12 nucleotides matching TRBD2. The sample in question was peripheral blood, obtained after recovery from COVID-19. The sequence derives from a human donor who had recovered from COVID-19. In DNA form, the CDR3 reads TGTGCCAGCAGTGCTGGACTAGCGGGGAACCCATCGGGGGAGACCCAGTACTTC. Translating it yields CASSAGLAGNPSGETQYF.